Detailed here is one T cell receptor beta chain. Its antigen is unidentified. This specimen comes from a study of response to subunit inactivated influenza vaccine. Whole-study findings and limits: Few new T cells, the authors suggested, are recruited by each seasonal influenza vaccination.

Looked up from germline, CDR1 is MGHRA and CDR2 is YSYEKL. This CDR3 contains 15 residues. With 0 bases removed from V and 4 bases from J, the gap between germline ends came to 12 bases. TCRdb processed the RT-PCR reads anew with MiXCR; each CDR3 protein has one entry. The sample yields hundreds of thousands of distinct CDR3 sequences, 14% seen once. The receptor was derived from a man in his fifties or sixties who received an inactivated influenza vaccine. The source material was PBMCs from blood, sampled 14 to 15 days before vaccination. J is TRBJ1-2 and V is TRBV4-1; TRBD1 might be the D (6 bases). Written as DNA, the CDR3 is TGCGCCAGCAGCCAAGATGGGGGGGGCCTCTATGGCTACACCTTC. Translation: CASSQDGGGLYGYTF.